This T cell receptor (beta chain) derives from a study of tumor-infiltrating lymphocytes in primary liver carcinoma. Study information: Productive TCRbeta reads per sample were roughly 3.5 to 8 million, not differing by tissue.

A primer in the constant region served to generate TCR beta cDNA from roughly 450 ng of total RNA. For TCR beta, libraries were produced by three nested multiplex PCR rounds using slightly modified ARM-PCR. Forward primers for TRBV1-TRBV30 and a C-beta reverse primer served the first two PCR rounds, at approximately 10 cycles each. TCRdb independently ran MiXCR on the multiplex PCR reads; one entry per CDR3 protein. Here the sample spans 70,000 to 75,000 distinct CDR3 sequences, almost 70% being singletons. The ends were cut back, 5 bases at V and 5 bases at J, with 9 bases in the middle. The CDR3 loop spans 12 amino acids. Investigators took RNA and DNA out together from approximately 22-30 mg of unsorted bulk tissue. There are a few counts of this clonotype. A much more abundant neighbour one base away suggests this may be a read error. Here the CDR3 omits its conserved ending phenylalanine or tryptophan, so a read error is the likely source.

Sequencing was carried out using liver tumor tissue from sampling region 4. Described subset: tumor region T4, right-lateral pole. The sequence was collected from a man in his forties with primary liver carcinoma and hepatitis B virus infection. V and J are TRBV12-3 or TRBV12-4 and TRBJ1-1; D is unclear. The chain's CDR3 is CASSPTSTEAFL. The CDR3, as DNA: TGTGCCAGCAGTCCCACCTCTACTGAAGCTTTCCTT.